The present entry profiles one T cell receptor (beta chain) with its context. Its cognate antigen is unknown. Naive cells were sorted as CD45RO-, CCR7+, CD27+ and CD95-. This specimen belongs to a study of CXCR3-negative and CXCR3-positive naive CD8 T cells. Looking at the study overall: With about 1.5 +/- 0.3 million reads per library, the TRB reads numbered around 150 million in total.

The V gene's germline CDR1 is MNHEY and CDR2 SVGEGT. CDR3 length: 15 amino acids. 5' RACE with UMI labels generated the TRB cDNA libraries. TCRdb reanalyzed the 5' RACE reads, giving one entry per CDR3 protein sequence and no DNA. This repertoire includes about 150,000 distinct CDR3 sequences. Findings of the study overall: The study found more hydrophobic TRB CDR3s in CXCR3-positive naive cells than in CXCR3-negative naive cells.

This receptor was taken from a human donor in good health. Some clones in this sample may be carry-over from other donors' samples. Sequenced material: naive CXCR3+ CD8+ T cells from blood. Regarding subset: CD45RO-CCR7+CD27+CD95- naive CD8+ T cells expressing CXCR3 (TNR3+). The rearrangement uses TRBV6-2 or TRBV6-3 and TRBJ2-1; TCRdb picks TRBD2, but there is no DNA to check that call. This chain's CDR3 is CASTLAGDPYNEQFF.